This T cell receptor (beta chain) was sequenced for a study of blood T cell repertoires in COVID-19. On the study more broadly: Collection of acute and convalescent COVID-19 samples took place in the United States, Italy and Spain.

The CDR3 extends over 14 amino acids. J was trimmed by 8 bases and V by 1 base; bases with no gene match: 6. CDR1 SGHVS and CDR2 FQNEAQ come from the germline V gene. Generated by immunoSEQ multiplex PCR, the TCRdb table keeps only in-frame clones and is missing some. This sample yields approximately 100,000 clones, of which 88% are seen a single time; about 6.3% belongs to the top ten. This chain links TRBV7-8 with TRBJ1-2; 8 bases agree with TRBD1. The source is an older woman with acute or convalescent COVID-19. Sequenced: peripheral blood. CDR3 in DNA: TGTGCCAGCAGCTTAGTCGGGACAGGACGCGGCTACACCTTC. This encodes CASSLVGTGRGYTF.